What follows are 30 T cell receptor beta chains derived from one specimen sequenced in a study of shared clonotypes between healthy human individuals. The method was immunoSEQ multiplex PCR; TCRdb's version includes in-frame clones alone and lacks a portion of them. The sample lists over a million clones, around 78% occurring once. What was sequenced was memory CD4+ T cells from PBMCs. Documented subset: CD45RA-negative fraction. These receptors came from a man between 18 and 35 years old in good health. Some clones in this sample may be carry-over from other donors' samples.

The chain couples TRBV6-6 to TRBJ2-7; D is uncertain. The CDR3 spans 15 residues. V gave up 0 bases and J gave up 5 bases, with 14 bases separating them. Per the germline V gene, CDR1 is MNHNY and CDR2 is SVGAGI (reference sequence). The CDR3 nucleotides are TGTGCCAGCAGTTACTCCCTAGATATTGCCCACGAGCAGTACTTC. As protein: CASSYSLDIAHEQYF.

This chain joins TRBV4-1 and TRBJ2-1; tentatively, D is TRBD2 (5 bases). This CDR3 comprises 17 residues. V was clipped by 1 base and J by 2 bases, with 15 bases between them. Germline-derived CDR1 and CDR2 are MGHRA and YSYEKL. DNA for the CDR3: TGCGCCAGCAGCCAAGGCGCTCCGGGGAAGGCCTACAATGAGCAGTTCTTC. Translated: CASSQGAPGKAYNEQFF.

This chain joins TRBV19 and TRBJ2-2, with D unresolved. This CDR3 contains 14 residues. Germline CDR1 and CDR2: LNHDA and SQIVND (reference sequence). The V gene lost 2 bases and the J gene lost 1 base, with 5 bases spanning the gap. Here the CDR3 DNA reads TGTGCCAGTAGTATACAGGTGAACACCGGGGAGCTGTTTTTT. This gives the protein CASSIQVNTGELFF.

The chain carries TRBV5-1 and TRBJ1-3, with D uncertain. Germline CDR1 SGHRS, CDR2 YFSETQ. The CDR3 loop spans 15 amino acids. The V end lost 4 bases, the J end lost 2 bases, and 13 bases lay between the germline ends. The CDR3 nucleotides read TGCGCCAGCAGCCTCGTCGGATACACTGGAAACACCATATATTTT. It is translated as CASSLVGYTGNTIYF.

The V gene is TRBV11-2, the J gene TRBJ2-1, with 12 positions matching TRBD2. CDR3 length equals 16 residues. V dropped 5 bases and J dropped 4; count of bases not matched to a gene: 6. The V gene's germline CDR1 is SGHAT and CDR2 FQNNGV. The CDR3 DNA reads TGTGCCAGCAGCGCCAGACTAGCGGGAGTTTACAATGAGCAGTTCTTC. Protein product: CASSARLAGVYNEQFF.

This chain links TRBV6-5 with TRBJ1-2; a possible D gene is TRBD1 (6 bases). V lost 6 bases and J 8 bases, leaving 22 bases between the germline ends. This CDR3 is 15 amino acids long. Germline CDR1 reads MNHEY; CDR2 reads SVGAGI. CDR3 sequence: CASSPGGVQARGYTF. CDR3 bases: TGTGCCAGCAGCCCCGGGGGCGTCCAGGCGCGCGGCTACACCTTC.

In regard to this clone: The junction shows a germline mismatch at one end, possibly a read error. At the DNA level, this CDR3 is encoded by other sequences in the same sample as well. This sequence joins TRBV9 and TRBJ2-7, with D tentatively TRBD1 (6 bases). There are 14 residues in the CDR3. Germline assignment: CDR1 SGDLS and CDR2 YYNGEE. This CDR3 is CASSVVPGVSEQYF. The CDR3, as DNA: TGTGCTAGCAGCGTAGTCCCAGGGGTTTCCGAGCAGTACTTC.

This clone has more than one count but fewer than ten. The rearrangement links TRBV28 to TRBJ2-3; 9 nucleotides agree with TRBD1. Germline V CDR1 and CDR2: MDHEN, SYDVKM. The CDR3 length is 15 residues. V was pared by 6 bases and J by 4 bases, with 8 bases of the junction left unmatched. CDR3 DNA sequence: TGTGCCAGCAGGTCCGGACAGGGGAGCGCAGATACGCAGTATTTT. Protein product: CASRSGQGSADTQYF.

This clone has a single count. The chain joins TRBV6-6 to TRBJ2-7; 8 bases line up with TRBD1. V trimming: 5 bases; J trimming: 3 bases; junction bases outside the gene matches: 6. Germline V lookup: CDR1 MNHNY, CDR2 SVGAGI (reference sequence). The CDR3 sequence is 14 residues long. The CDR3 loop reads CASSIPTGGYEQYF. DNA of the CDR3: TGTGCCAGCAGTATTCCAACAGGGGGCTACGAGCAGTACTTC.

The CDR3 region is CASTLTGGSNYGYTF. The CDR3 coding sequence is TGTGCCAGCACCTTGACAGGGGGGTCAAACTATGGCTACACCTTC. The rearrangement joins TRBV11-2 to TRBJ1-2, with TRBD1 matching 9 bases. CDR1 is SGHAT and CDR2 is FQNNGV in the germline V gene. The CDR3 has 15 residues. The V segment lost 7 bases and the J segment 2 bases; nucleotides outside the gene matches: 8.

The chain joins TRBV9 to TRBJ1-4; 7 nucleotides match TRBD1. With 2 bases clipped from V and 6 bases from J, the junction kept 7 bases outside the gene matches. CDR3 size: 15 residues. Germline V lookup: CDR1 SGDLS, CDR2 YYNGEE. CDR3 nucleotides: TGTGCCAGCAGCGTCGGAGGGGGCGCCTATGAAAAACTGTTTTTT. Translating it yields CASSVGGGAYEKLFF.

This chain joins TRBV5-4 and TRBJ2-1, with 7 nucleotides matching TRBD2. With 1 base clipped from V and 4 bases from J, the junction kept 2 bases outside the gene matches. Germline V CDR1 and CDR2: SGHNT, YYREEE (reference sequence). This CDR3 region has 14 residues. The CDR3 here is CASSLTGRYNEQFF. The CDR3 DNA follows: TGTGCCAGCAGCTTGACCGGGAGGTACAATGAGCAGTTCTTC.

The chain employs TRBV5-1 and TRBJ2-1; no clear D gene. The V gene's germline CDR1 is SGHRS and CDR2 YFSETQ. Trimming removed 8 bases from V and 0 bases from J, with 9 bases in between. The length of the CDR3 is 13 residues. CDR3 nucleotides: TGCGCCAGTACGGAGAGCTCCTACAATGAGCAGTTCTTC. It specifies CASTESSYNEQFF. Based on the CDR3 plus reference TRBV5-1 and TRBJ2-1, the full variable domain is KAGVTQTPRYLIKTRGQQVTLSCSPISGHRSVSWYQQTPGQGLQFLFEYFSETQRNKGNFPGRFSGRQFSNSRSEMNVSTLELGDSALYLCASTESSYNEQFFGPGTRLTVL.

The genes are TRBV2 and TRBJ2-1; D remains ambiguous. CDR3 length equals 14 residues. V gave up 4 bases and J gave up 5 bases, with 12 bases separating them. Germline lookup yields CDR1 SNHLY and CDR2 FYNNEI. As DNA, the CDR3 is TGTGCCAGCAGTGTGCATTTCGGTAACAATGAGCAGTTCTTC. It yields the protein CASSVHFGNNEQFF.

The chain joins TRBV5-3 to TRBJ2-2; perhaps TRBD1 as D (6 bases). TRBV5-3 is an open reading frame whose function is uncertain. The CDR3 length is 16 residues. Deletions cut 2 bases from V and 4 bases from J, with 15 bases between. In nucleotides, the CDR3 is TGTGCCAGAAGCTTATATAGGGGGACGGGCACCGGGGAGCTGTTTTTT. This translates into CARSLYRGTGTGELFF.

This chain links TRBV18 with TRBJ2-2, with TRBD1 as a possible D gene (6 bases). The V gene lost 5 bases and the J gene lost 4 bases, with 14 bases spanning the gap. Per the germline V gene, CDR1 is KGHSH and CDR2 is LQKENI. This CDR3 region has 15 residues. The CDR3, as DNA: TGTGCCAGCTCAGCCGACAGGCTACTCACCGGGGAGCTGTTTTTT. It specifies CASSADRLLTGELFF.

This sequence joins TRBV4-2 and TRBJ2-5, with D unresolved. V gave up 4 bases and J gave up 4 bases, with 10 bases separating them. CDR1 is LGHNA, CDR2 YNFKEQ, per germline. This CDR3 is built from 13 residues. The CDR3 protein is CASSPLRTETQYF. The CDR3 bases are TGTGCCAGCAGCCCCCTCAGAACAGAGACCCAGTACTTC.

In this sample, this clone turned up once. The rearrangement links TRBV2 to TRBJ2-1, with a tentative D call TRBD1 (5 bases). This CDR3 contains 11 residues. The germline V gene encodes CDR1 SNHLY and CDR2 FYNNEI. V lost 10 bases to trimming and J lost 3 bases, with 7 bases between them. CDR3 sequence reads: CATQGYNEQFF. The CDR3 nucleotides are TGTGCCACCCAGGGCTACAATGAGCAGTTCTTC.

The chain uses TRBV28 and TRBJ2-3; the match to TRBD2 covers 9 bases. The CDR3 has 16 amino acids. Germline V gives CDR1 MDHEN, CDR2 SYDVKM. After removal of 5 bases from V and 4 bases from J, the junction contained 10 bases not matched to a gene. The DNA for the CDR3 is TGTGCCAGCAGTAGATATATAGCGGGAGTAGCAGATACGCAGTATTTT. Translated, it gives CASSRYIAGVADTQYF.

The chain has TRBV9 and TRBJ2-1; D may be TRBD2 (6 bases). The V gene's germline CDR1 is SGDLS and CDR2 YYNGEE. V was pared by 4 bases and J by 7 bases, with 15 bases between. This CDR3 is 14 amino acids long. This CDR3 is CASSHVGSLNEQFF. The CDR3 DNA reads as TGTGCCAGCAGCCACGTCGGGAGTCTGAATGAGCAGTTCTTC.

In DNA, the CDR3 is TGTGCCAGCAGTCTTGACAGGGCCGGGAATCAGCCCCAGCATTTT. It yields the protein CASSLDRAGNQPQHF. This chain uses TRBV2 with TRBJ1-5; the match to TRBD1 covers 7 bases. The CDR3 runs 15 residues. V trimming: 5 bases; J trimming: 4 bases; junction bases outside the gene matches: 8. CDR1 and CDR2 (germline): SNHLY, FYNNEI.

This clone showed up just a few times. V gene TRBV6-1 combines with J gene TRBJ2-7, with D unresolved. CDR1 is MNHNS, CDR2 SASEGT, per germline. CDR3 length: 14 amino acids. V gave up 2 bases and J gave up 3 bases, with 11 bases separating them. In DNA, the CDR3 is TGTGCCAGCAGTGAAAATTATGCGAGCTACGAGCAGTACTTC. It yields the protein CASSENYASYEQYF.

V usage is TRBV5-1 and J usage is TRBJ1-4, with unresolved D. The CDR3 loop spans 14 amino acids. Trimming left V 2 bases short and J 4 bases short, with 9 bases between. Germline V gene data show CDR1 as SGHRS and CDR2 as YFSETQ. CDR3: CASSFDGINEKLFF. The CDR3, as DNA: TGCGCCAGCAGCTTCGACGGCATTAATGAAAAACTGTTTTTT. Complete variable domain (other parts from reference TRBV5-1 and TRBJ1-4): KAGVTQTPRYLIKTRGQQVTLSCSPISGHRSVSWYQQTPGQGLQFLFEYFSETQRNKGNFPGRFSGRQFSNSRSEMNVSTLELGDSALYLCASSFDGINEKLFFGSGTQLSVL.

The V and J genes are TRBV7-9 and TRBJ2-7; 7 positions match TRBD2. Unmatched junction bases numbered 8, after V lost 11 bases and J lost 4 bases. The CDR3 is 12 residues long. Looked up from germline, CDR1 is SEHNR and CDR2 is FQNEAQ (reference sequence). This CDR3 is CAAGTTLYEQYF. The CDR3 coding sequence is TGTGCCGCGGGGACTACCTTATACGAGCAGTACTTC. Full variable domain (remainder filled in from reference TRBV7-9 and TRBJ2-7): DTGVSQNPRHKITKRGQNVTFRCDPISEHNRLYWYRQTLGQGPEFLTYFQNEAQLEKSRLLSDRFSAERPKGSFSTLEIQRTEQGDSAMYLCAAGTTLYEQYFGPGTRLTVT.

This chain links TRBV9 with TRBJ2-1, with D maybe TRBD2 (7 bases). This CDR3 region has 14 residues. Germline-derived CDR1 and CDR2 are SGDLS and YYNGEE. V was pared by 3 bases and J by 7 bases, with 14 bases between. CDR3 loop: CASSDRRGANEQFF. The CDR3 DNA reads TGTGCCAGCAGCGACCGCCGGGGGGCAAATGAGCAGTTCTTC.

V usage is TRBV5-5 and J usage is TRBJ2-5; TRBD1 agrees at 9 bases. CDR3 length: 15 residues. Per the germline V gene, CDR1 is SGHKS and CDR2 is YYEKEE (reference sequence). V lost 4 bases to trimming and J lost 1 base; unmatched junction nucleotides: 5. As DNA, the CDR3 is TGTGCCAGCAGCCCGTTACAGGGGGCCCAAGAGACCCAGTACTTC. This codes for CASSPLQGAQETQYF.

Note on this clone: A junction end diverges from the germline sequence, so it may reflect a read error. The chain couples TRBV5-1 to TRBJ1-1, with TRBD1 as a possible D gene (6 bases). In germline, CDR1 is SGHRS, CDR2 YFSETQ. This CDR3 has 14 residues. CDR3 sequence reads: CASSRRGPNTEAFF. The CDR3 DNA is TGTGCCAGCAGCCGCAGGGGACCGAACACTGAAGCTTTCTTT.

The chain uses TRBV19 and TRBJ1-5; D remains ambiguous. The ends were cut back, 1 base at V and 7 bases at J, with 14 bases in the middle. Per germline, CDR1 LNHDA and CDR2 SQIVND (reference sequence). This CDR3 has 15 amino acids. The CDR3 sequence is CASSIGVSAGQPQHF. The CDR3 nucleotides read TGTGCCAGTAGTATAGGGGTTTCGGCGGGGCAGCCCCAGCATTTT.

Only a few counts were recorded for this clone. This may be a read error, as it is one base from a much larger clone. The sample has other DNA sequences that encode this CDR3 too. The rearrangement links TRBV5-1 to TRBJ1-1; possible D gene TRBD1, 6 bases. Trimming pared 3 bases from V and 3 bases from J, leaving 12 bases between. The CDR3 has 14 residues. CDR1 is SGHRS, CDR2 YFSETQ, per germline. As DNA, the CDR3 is TGCGCCAGCAGCTCACAGGGAGGGGACACTGAAGCTTTCTTT. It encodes CASSSQGGDTEAFF.

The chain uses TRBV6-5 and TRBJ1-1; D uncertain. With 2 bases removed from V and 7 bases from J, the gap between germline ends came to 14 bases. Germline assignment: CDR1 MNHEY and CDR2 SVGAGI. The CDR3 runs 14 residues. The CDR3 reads CASSYDGQASEAFF. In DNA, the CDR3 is TGTGCCAGCAGTTACGACGGGCAGGCCAGTGAAGCTTTCTTT.